This record concerns one TCR beta chain sequence. The data belong to a study of metastatic and nonmetastatic thyroid tumors. Original data processing: It was from CDR3 differences across clinicopathological groups that a distant-metastasis classifier for papillary thyroid cancer was built. Using MiXCR, TCRdb reanalyzed the PCR reads. The V and J calls were not made by the authors but by TCRdb's processing. This table has roughly 12,000 clones, around 30% appearing once. Ahead of thyroid surgery, no patient had received treatment of any kind. Specimen: tumor tissue. The clonotype was recovered from a female donor with papillary thyroid cancer or a benign thyroid nodule (not recorded which). Some clones in this sample may be carry-over from other donors' samples.

The CDR3 loop is CASSQVGGNTGELFF. In DNA, the CDR3 is TGTGCCAGCAGCCAAGTGGGAGGGAACACCGGGGAGCTGTTTTTT. The chain couples TRBV14 to TRBJ2-2, with TRBD2 as a possible D gene (6 bases). Germline-derived CDR1 and CDR2 are SGHDN and FVKESK. Trimming shortened V by 1 base and J by 1 base, and 7 bases separated the two germline ends. This CDR3 contains 15 residues.